A selection of T cell receptor beta chains follows, all from one sample in a study of shared clonotypes between healthy human individuals. Measured with immunoSEQ multiplex PCR; TCRdb has only the in-frame clones, and not every one. In the table there are 2 million or so clones, about 95% of which are singletons. Material for sequencing was naive CD8+ T cells sorted from blood. The receptors originated from a man between 18 and 29 years old in good health. Each CDR3 is given with its conserved first and last residue. Fields, in order: V gene, D gene, J gene, clone size, CDR3 DNA, CDR3 protein. The D gene is left open where the match is weak. Part of the rows lack a size; the others show once, few, many or a class for expanded clones.

TRBV7-8	-	TRBJ1-2	-	TGTGCCAGCAGCTTACAACCTCACACCTCCTCCTATGGCTACACCTTC	CASSLQPHTSSYGYTF
TRBV2	-	TRBJ2-1	-	TGTGCCAGCAGTGAAGGAGGGGCCTCCTACAATGAGCAGTTCTTC	CASSEGGASYNEQFF
TRBV19	-	TRBJ1-4	-	TGTGCCAGTAGCCAAGGGACCGCAACTAATGAAAAACTGTTTTTT	CASSQGTATNEKLFF
TRBV6-1	-	TRBJ1-1	-	TGTGCCAGCAGTGAAGAATTTACACTGAACACTGAAGCTTTCTTT	CASSEEFTLNTEAFF
TRBV6-5	-	TRBJ2-1	-	TGTGCCAGCAGTCGCGAAAATGAGCAGTTCTTC	CASSRENEQFF
TRBV6-5	TRBD2	TRBJ2-3	-	TGTGCCAGCAGGATAGCGGGGCTTAGCACAGATACGCAGTATTTT	CASRIAGLSTDTQYF
TRBV28	-	TRBJ2-5	-	TGTGCCAGCAGTTTAGGGCAGGGGTCTGGAGAGACCCAGTACTTC	CASSLGQGSGETQYF
TRBV12-5	-	TRBJ2-5	-	TGTGCTAGTGTCACGGATGTCCAAGAGACCCAGTACTTC	CASVTDVQETQYF
TRBV5-4	-	TRBJ1-2	-	TGTGCCAGCAGCTTGCGAGGGGACGGAGGCTATGGCTACACCTTC	CASSLRGDGGYGYTF
TRBV4-1	-	TRBJ2-7	once	TGCGCCAGCAGCCACGGATACGAGCAGTACTTC	CASSHGYEQYF
TRBV5-1	-	TRBJ2-7	few	TGCGCCAGCAGCTCCTCGGGGCTCGAGCAGTACTTC	CASSSSGLEQYF
TRBV4-2	-	TRBJ1-6	-	TGTGCCAGCAGCCAATACGACCATAGCGATTCACCCCTCCACTTT	CASSQYDHSDSPLHF
TRBV7-2	-	TRBJ2-5	once	TGTGCCAGCAGCTTAACCACCCGGGCTAGTCCCCAAGAGACCCAGTACTTC	CASSLTTRASPQETQYF
TRBV28	-	TRBJ2-3	-	TGTGCCAGCAGTTTCAGCCCAGATACGCAGTATTTT	CASSFSPDTQYF
TRBV5-1	-	TRBJ1-5	-	TGCGCCAGCAGCTTGGGTGTAGGGAGAGATCAGCCCCAGCATTTT	CASSLGVGRDQPQHF
TRBV30	-	TRBJ1-1	once	TGTGCCTGGAGTGTGGGAGTGAACACTGAAGCTTTCTTT	CAWSVGVNTEAFF
TRBV30	TRBD2	TRBJ2-7	-	TGTGCCTGGAGTGGACTAGCGGTCCACGAGCAGTACTTC	CAWSGLAVHEQYF
TRBV7-9	-	TRBJ2-1	-	TGTGCCAGCAGCTTATTTTCCGATGAGCAGTTCTTC	CASSLFSDEQFF
TRBV19	TRBD1	TRBJ1-2	once	TGTGCCAGTAGTATAGGGACAGGGTCTAACTATGGCTACACCTTC	CASSIGTGSNYGYTF
TRBV6-6	TRBD2	TRBJ2-5	-	TGTGCCTCTCTTCTAGCGGGGGATCAAGAGACCCAGTACTTC	CASLLAGDQETQYF
TRBV28	-	TRBJ2-2	few	TGTGCCAGCAGTTCCACCTCCACCGGGGAGCTGTTTTTT	CASSSTSTGELFF
TRBV5-1	-	TRBJ1-2	once	TGCGCCAGCAGCCCCACCAACCCCGGGAACCTCTATGGCTACACCTTC	CASSPTNPGNLYGYTF
TRBV27	TRBD2	TRBJ2-7	-	TGTGCCAGCAGTTTAGTCACTAGCGGGGGTGTCTACGAGCAGTACTTC	CASSLVTSGGVYEQYF
TRBV5-5	TRBD1	TRBJ1-2	-	TGTGCCAGCAGCTTGGGTCAGGGGGACTATGGCTACACCTTC	CASSLGQGDYGYTF
TRBV11-1	TRBD2	TRBJ2-5	few	TGTGCCAGCAGCCCTACTAGCGGGTCACAAGAGACCCAGTACTTC	CASSPTSGSQETQYF
TRBV27	TRBD1	TRBJ2-7	-	TGTGCCAGCAGTACCGCGGGACAGGGCTACGAGCAGTACTTC	CASSTAGQGYEQYF
TRBV7-3	-	TRBJ1-2	-	TGTGCCAGCAGCTTAAGCAGGGACTATGGCTACACCTTC	CASSLSRDYGYTF
TRBV4-1	-	TRBJ2-5	-	TGCGCCAGCAGCCAAGGGCCGACACCTCAAGAGACCCAGTACTTC	CASSQGPTPQETQYF
TRBV9	-	TRBJ1-5	-	TGTGCCAGCGTCTATAGCAATCAGCCCCAGCATTTT	CASVYSNQPQHF
TRBV4-1	TRBD1	TRBJ2-3	-	TGCGCCAGCAGCCAAGTTCCCAGGGGGTACACAGATACGCAGTATTTT	CASSQVPRGYTDTQYF
TRBV6-5	-	TRBJ1-1	-	TGTGCCAGCAGTTACGGCAGGAACACTGAAGCTTTCTTT	CASSYGRNTEAFF
TRBV9	TRBD1	TRBJ2-1	-	TGTGCCAGCAGCGTAGCTCTATGGCAGGGGGTATCAGGTGAGCAGTTCTTC	CASSVALWQGVSGEQFF
TRBV5-1	-	TRBJ2-1	-	TGCGCCAGCAGGACCGGGAGCTCCTACAATGAGCAGTTCTTC	CASRTGSSYNEQFF
TRBV29-1	-	TRBJ1-1	-	TGCAGCGTTGAAGGGGGGACTGAAGCTTTCTTT	CSVEGGTEAFF
TRBV7-9	-	TRBJ2-7	-	TGTGCCAGCAGCTTAGCCCAGACAGTTCTATACGAGCAGTACTTC	CASSLAQTVLYEQYF
TRBV29-1	TRBD2	TRBJ2-3	-	TGCAGCGTTGTCGTAGCGGGGGGCACAGATACGCAGTATTTT	CSVVVAGGTDTQYF
TRBV5-1	-	TRBJ2-6	-	TGCGCCAGCAGCTTGGGCGAGGTCCTGACTTTC	CASSLGEVLTF
TRBV4-3	TRBD2	TRBJ2-1	once	TGCGCCAGCAGCCAGCGGCTTATCGGACTAGCGGGAGCTGATGAGCAGTTCTTC	CASSQRLIGLAGADEQFF
TRBV6-5	-	TRBJ1-1	-	TGTGCCAGCAGTTACTCACCAGGAGAGAACACTGAAGCTTTCTTT	CASSYSPGENTEAFF
TRBV19	TRBD1	TRBJ2-7	-	TGTGCCAGTAGTATAGGACAGGGGAGCGAGCAGTACTTC	CASSIGQGSEQYF
TRBV4-1	-	TRBJ2-1	-	TGCGCCAGCAGCCAAGATCGTGGGGTTGAGCAGTTCTTC	CASSQDRGVEQFF
TRBV2	-	TRBJ1-2	-	TGTGCCGGCCTGCTGCCGCCGAGAGGACATTTC	CAGLLPPRGHF
TRBV30	TRBD1	TRBJ2-6	-	TGTGCCTGGAGTACAGGGGCTGGGGCCAACGTCCTGACTTTC	CAWSTGAGANVLTF